The following is a T cell receptor (beta chain) sequence with its context. The table lists this clonotype with many counts. Its binding antigen is unknown. The input lacks base qualities; no much larger clone sits a single base away. These data are taken from a study of post-analysis software for immune sequencing data (dated by TCRdb to about 2015). For context, the study as a whole: Disease courses on record covered relapsing-remitting, secondary progressive and progressive-relapsing multiple sclerosis, though some patients had no subtype annotation. A subset of samples was prepared in parallel using single-end sample barcoding, then pooled and co-amplified after Illumina adapter ligation. The patient repertoires were compared against 10 to 12 previously published healthy control repertoires obtained from donors aged about 6 to 28 years. General study outcomes and caveats: The control group was slightly older than the multiple sclerosis patient group. Compared with controls, multiple sclerosis patients had significantly lower normalized Chao1 diversity, a finding suggesting substantial peripheral T-cell clonal expansion. Direct clustering with F measure revealed strong co-clustering of samples prepared in the same batch, which led to a batch-effect correction.

TCR beta repertoires were profiled from peripheral blood of 10 to 15 young patients with multiple sclerosis to demonstrate the VDJtools post-analysis software. The multiple sclerosis patients were children and adolescents ranging in age from about 6 to 17 years. Libraries were built with PCR. The reads were generated on an Illumina HiSeq 2500. To reduce PCR and sequencing biases, unique molecular identifiers were built into the TCR beta cDNA libraries. Per 1 to 10 million input T cells, roughly 500,000 cDNA molecules were obtained, such that each molecule approximated one T cell. The same protocol used for the earlier healthy control dataset was applied to prepare and sequence the patient libraries. Samples belonging to the same batch were prepared together, multiplexed and sequenced on a shared HiSeq lane. The study's processing was this. MIGEC was used to process the raw barcoded reads, and molecular identifier groups with only a single read were discarded before consensus assembly and CDR3 extraction. VDJtools was used for post-analysis of the clonotype tables, and diversity was normalized by down-sampling every dataset to the size of the smallest sample. In repertoire overlap clustering, CDR3 amino acid sequences, but not nucleotide sequences, were matched to correct batch-related cross-sample contamination. TCRdb reran the public reads through fastp at Q25 and MiXCR, keeping productive beta chains. Every CDR3 protein is listed once, alongside the most common genes and DNA of its rows. TCRdb's processing, not the authors', yielded these V and J calls. The sample table holds some 370,000 distinct CDR3 sequences, of which about a third were seen once. Of the sample, around an eighth falls within the top ten clones.

The TCR was taken from a girl aged 5 to 17 with multiple sclerosis. The sample consisted of blood.

The DNA reads as follows: TGCAGTGCTAGAGATCCCCTAGCGGGGGGTTCCACAGATACGCAGTATTTT. The encoded protein is CSARDPLAGGSTDTQYF. Here the chain combines TRBV20-1 and TRBJ2-3, with TRBD2 identical over 11 junction bases. CDR1 and CDR2 (DFQATT, SNEGSKA) derive from the germline V gene (reference sequence). Relative to germline, V is missing 0 bases and J is missing 2 bases, with 7 bases of the junction outside any gene match. From its cysteine to its phenylalanine, the CDR3 spans 17 amino acids. The entry retains the CDR3 DNA only, 51 bases that are in frame from base 1.